The rows below give T cell receptor beta chains drawn from one sample of a study of early stage breast cancer tumors. Sequencing used immunoSEQ multiplex PCR; TCRdb keeps in-frame clones, though not all of them. Of around 31,000 clones listed, roughly 77% are singletons. The sample was breast tumor tissue. Receptors were obtained from a person aged 30-39 years with breast cancer. Both conserved end residues are part of each CDR3. D genes are given only for firm matches. The size entry is marked missing in some rows and otherwise reads once, few, many or a size class.

d_gene: -; v_gene: TRBV29-1; j_gene: TRBJ1-2; abundance: -; CDR3nt: TGCAGCGTGGAGGACAGCAACTATGGCTACACCTTC; CDR3aa: CSVEDSNYGYTF
d_gene: TRBD1; v_gene: TRBV6-1; j_gene: TRBJ1-2; abundance: -; CDR3nt: TGTGCCAGCAGTAAAGAGGCGGACAGGGGCTATGGCTACACCTTC; CDR3aa: CASSKEADRGYGYTF
d_gene: TRBD1; v_gene: TRBV6-1; j_gene: TRBJ2-7; abundance: -; CDR3nt: TGTGCCAGCAGTGTTAAGAGGGACAGCTCCTACGAGCAGTACTTC; CDR3aa: CASSVKRDSSYEQYF
d_gene: TRBD2; v_gene: TRBV7-9; j_gene: TRBJ2-2; abundance: once; CDR3nt: TGTGCCAGCAGGCGGGGGGTGAACACCGGGGAGCTGTTTTTT; CDR3aa: CASRRGVNTGELFF
d_gene: -; v_gene: TRBV13; j_gene: TRBJ2-6; abundance: few; CDR3nt: TGTGCCAGCAGCCCGGGGCCGACCCCCTCTGGGGCCAACGTCCTGACTTTC; CDR3aa: CASSPGPTPSGANVLTF
d_gene: -; v_gene: TRBV14; j_gene: TRBJ1-2; abundance: -; CDR3nt: TGTGCCAGCAGCCAAGAGTGGGCCCAGCTGGGGTATGGCTACACCTTC; CDR3aa: CASSQEWAQLGYGYTF
d_gene: -; v_gene: TRBV11-3; j_gene: TRBJ2-7; abundance: -; CDR3nt: TGTGCCAGCAGGTTAAACCGGGACTCCACCTCCTACGAGCAGTACTTC; CDR3aa: CASRLNRDSTSYEQYF
d_gene: TRBD2; v_gene: TRBV10-3; j_gene: TRBJ2-1; abundance: -; CDR3nt: TGTGCCATCAGTGACGGGACTAGCGGAGCCTACAATGAGCAGTTCTTC; CDR3aa: CAISDGTSGAYNEQFF
d_gene: TRBD2; v_gene: TRBV5-1; j_gene: TRBJ2-1; abundance: few; CDR3nt: TGCGCCAGCAGCTCGACTAGCGGGAGGGCCCTAAGCGGAAATGAGCAGTTCTTC; CDR3aa: CASSSTSGRALSGNEQFF
d_gene: -; v_gene: TRBV25-1; j_gene: TRBJ2-1; abundance: -; CDR3nt: TGTGCCAGCAGTGGATGGAAGGAGCAGTTCTTC; CDR3aa: CASSGWKEQFF
d_gene: -; v_gene: TRBV10-1; j_gene: TRBJ2-5; abundance: -; CDR3nt: TGCGCCAGCAGTCCATCCGGCCAAGAGACCCAGTACTTC; CDR3aa: CASSPSGQETQYF
d_gene: -; v_gene: TRBV30; j_gene: TRBJ2-5; abundance: -; CDR3nt: TGTGCCTGGGGAGTGCGCGGGCCGGGGATGAAGGAGCAGTACTTC; CDR3aa: CAWGVRGPGMKEQYF
d_gene: -; v_gene: TRBV5-4; j_gene: TRBJ2-7; abundance: -; CDR3nt: TGTGCCAGCAGCCTCCCTTTAGGGGGCTCCTACGAGCAGTACTTC; CDR3aa: CASSLPLGGSYEQYF
d_gene: -; v_gene: TRBV27; j_gene: TRBJ1-1; abundance: -; CDR3nt: TGTGCCAGCAGCCCTGGGACCGCAGACACTGAAGCTTTCTTT; CDR3aa: CASSPGTADTEAFF
d_gene: -; v_gene: TRBV18; j_gene: TRBJ1-5; abundance: -; CDR3nt: TGTGCCAGCTCACCAGGACGAGTCAATCAGCCCCAGCATTTT; CDR3aa: CASSPGRVNQPQHF
d_gene: -; v_gene: TRBV12-5; j_gene: TRBJ1-1; abundance: -; CDR3nt: TGTGCTAGTGGTTTTTGGGGCAGGTGGGGTGAGGACACTGAAGCTTTCTTT; CDR3aa: CASGFWGRWGEDTEAFF
d_gene: -; v_gene: TRBV11-2; j_gene: TRBJ1-1; abundance: -; CDR3nt: TGTGCCAGCAGCTTTACGGACACGAACACTGAAGCTTTCTTT; CDR3aa: CASSFTDTNTEAFF
d_gene: -; v_gene: TRBV5-1; j_gene: TRBJ1-1; abundance: -; CDR3nt: TGCGCCAGCAAGCGGGGGGTACCGACAGATGGGCACACTGAAGCTTTCTTT; CDR3aa: CASKRGVPTDGHTEAFF
d_gene: -; v_gene: TRBV4-2; j_gene: TRBJ2-2; abundance: -; CDR3nt: TGTGCCAGCAGCCAAGTAGCGCAGGTCGGGGAGCTGTTTTTT; CDR3aa: CASSQVAQVGELFF
d_gene: -; v_gene: TRBV11-2; j_gene: TRBJ2-7; abundance: -; CDR3nt: TGTGCCAGCAGCTTAGAGGTTTTCGGGAACTACGAGCAGTACTTC; CDR3aa: CASSLEVFGNYEQYF
d_gene: TRBD2; v_gene: TRBV18; j_gene: TRBJ2-7; abundance: -; CDR3nt: TGTGCCAGCTCACCACGTGGCGGGAGAGTCCCCTACGAGCAGTACTTC; CDR3aa: CASSPRGGRVPYEQYF
d_gene: TRBD1; v_gene: TRBV6-5; j_gene: TRBJ1-2; abundance: -; CDR3nt: TGTGCCAGCAGTTACTCGCTGGACAGGATGAACTATGGCTACACCTTC; CDR3aa: CASSYSLDRMNYGYTF
d_gene: TRBD2; v_gene: TRBV7-2; j_gene: TRBJ2-5; abundance: -; CDR3nt: TGTGCCAGCAGCTTGAATCGAGCGGGGACGCAAGAGACCCAGTACTTC; CDR3aa: CASSLNRAGTQETQYF
d_gene: TRBD1; v_gene: TRBV11-2; j_gene: TRBJ1-1; abundance: -; CDR3nt: TGTGCCAGCAGCGTCTTACAGGGGGGGACTGAAGCTTTCTTT; CDR3aa: CASSVLQGGTEAFF
d_gene: TRBD1; v_gene: TRBV5-1; j_gene: TRBJ2-7; abundance: -; CDR3nt: TGCGCCAGCAGCCAAGACAGGGTGGAATACTACGAGCAGTACTTC; CDR3aa: CASSQDRVEYYEQYF
d_gene: -; v_gene: TRBV11-2; j_gene: TRBJ1-2; abundance: few; CDR3nt: TGTGCCAGCAGCTTACTTCTGGACGGTTATGGCTACACCTTC; CDR3aa: CASSLLLDGYGYTF